This T cell receptor (beta chain) was profiled in a study of tumor and adjacent non-tumor tissue in lung cancer. Study overall: Samples averaged roughly 4 million productive TCRbeta reads each. Study-level results: Tumor TCR diversity, when higher, was linked to shorter survival. Normal lung showed higher cumulative top 100 clone frequency than tumor.

No cell sorting was done before RNA was extracted from the tissue. Newly diagnosed lung cancer patients had thoracic surgery in China, August–November 2014, without prior chemotherapy. The CDR3 has 14 residues. With 3 bases removed from V and 5 bases from J, the gap between germline ends came to 13 bases. Germline CDR1 reads MDHEN; CDR2 reads SYDVKM. A modified ARM-PCR protocol with three rounds of nested PCR amplified TCRbeta. From the multiplex PCR reads, TCRdb called clonotypes with MiXCR, one entry per CDR3 protein. Of 90,000 to 110,000 distinct CDR3 sequences in the sample, roughly 75% were seen once. This clonotype appeared many times. What it binds is not known.

The V and J genes are TRBV28 and TRBJ1-1; D not resolved. This receptor was taken from a woman aged 60-75 years with non-small cell lung cancer. The sequenced sample was lung tumor tissue. The CDR3 sequence is CASSFVDEGTEAFF. DNA of the CDR3: TGTGCCAGCAGTTTTGTGGACGAAGGGACTGAAGCTTTCTTT.